This entry is about one T cell receptor (beta chain). What it binds is not known. The data originate from a study of T cell responses to AZD1222 COVID-19 vaccine. Notes on the study in general: Baseline antibody screening turned up just a handful of seropositive AZD1222 recipients. Donors were chiefly white British, with a greater number of females, and clonal diversity was perhaps underestimated.

Repertoires were generated with immunoSEQ multiplex PCR, while TCRdb's copy carries only in-frame clones and drops some. The sample carries approximately 140,000 clones, approximately 88% recorded once. The germline V and J ends were trimmed by 10 bases and 2 bases, with 14 bases remaining between them. The V gene's germline CDR1 is MNHEY and CDR2 SVGAGI. The CDR3 sequence is 13 residues long. The clonotype was recovered from an adult in good health. The sample was peripheral blood, taken on day 0 of AZD1222 vaccination. The chain couples TRBV6-5 to TRBJ1-1; tentative D call: TRBD1 (6 bases). CDR3 DNA: TGTGCCACCAGGGGTCAGGCTAACACTGAAGCTTTCTTT. Translated: CATRGQANTEAFF.